This T cell receptor (beta chain) was identified in a study of CD8+ T cells in alopecia areata. Treatment noted: oral pan-JAK inhibitor, 5-10 mg twice daily. This CDR3 is built from 14 residues. Germline V gene data show CDR1 as ENHRY and CDR2 as SYGVKD. V dropped 10 bases and J dropped 4 bases, with 18 bases sitting between them. Extracted RNA was reverse transcribed into cDNA, the sequencing template. Sequencing used immunoSEQ multiplex PCR; TCRdb keeps in-frame clones, though not all of them. The data contain about 250,000 clones, roughly 60% of them singletons. The source of this sequence is a human donor with alopecia areata. V usage is TRBV10-3 and J usage is TRBJ2-3, with D possibly being TRBD1 (7 bases). Material: CD4+ T cells sorted from blood, obtained around week 53, from a patient treated with tofacitinib. The CDR3 spells CATSGGGIADTQYF. In DNA form, the CDR3 reads TGTGCCACAAGCGGAGGGGGCATCGCAGATACGCAGTATTTT.